Sequencing of this TCR beta chain was carried out in a study of cytomegalovirus exposure and HLA in healthy donors. The PCR contained 60 Vbeta and 13 Jbeta primers. Authors' data handling: Approximately 12 million of the 60 million to 90 million unique TCR beta chains counted in a later analysis were shared. The repertoire was sequenced with immunoSEQ multiplex PCR; TCRdb's copy has only in-frame clones and lacks some. V and J calls and clone size are given by that table; D and trimming were obtained from the DNA. The sample spans roughly 50,000 clones; the ten largest clones claim about 6.7%. The CDR3 is made up of 19 amino acids. V was pared by 0 bases and J by 0 bases, with 7 bases of the junction left unmatched. Germline values: CDR1 MGHRA, CDR2 YSYEKL.

This rearrangement joins TRBV4-1 to TRBJ2-6; 8 positions agree with TRBD1. Sequencing was carried out using PBMCs. This receptor was taken from a woman aged 40 to 50 in good health and CMV-seronegative. CDR3 sequence (DNA): TGCGCCAGCAGCCAAGATCTGGGACAGGCGTTCTCTGGGGCCAACGTCCTGACTTTC. It codes for CASSQDLGQAFSGANVLTF.